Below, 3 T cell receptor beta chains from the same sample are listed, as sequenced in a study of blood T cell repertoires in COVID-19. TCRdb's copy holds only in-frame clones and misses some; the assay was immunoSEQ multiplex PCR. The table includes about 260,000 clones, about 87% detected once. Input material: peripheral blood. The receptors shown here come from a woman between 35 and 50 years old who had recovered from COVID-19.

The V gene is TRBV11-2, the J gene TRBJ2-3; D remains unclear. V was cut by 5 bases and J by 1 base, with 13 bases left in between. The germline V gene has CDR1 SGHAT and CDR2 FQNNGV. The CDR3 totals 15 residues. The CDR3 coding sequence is TGTGCCAGCAGCACCCCCGGGTGGGGCACAGATACGCAGTATTTT. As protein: CASSTPGWGTDTQYF.

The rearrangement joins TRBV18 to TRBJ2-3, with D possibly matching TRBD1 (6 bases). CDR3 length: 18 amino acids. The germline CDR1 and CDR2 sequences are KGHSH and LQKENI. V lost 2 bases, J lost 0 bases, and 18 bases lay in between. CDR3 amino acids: CASSPYLQGVGSTDTQYF. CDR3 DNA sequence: TGTGCCAGCTCACCATACTTACAGGGCGTCGGGAGCACAGATACGCAGTATTTT.

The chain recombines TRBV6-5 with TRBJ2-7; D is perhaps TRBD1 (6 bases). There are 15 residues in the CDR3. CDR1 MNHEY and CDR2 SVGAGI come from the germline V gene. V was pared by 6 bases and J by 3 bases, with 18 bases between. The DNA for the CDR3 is TGTGCCAGCAGGGCTCCAGGGGATCGCGGCTACGAGCAGTACTTC. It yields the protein CASRAPGDRGYEQYF.